This entry is about one TCR beta chain. Its antigen is not known. The length of the CDR3 is 17 residues. CDR1 and CDR2 (germline): DFQATT, SNEGSKA (reference sequence). The V segment lost 4 bases and the J segment 1 base; nucleotides outside the gene matches: 10. This specimen belongs to a study of T cell repertoires in cytomegalovirus infection. Overall study context: CMV infection plus the matching HLA type was flagged by public TCR beta signatures. General observations from the study: HLA-C-restricted CMV-specific TCR beta clonotypes were dominant in the ex vivo response. Carriers of CMV plus the relevant HLA were identified by cumulative public TCR beta family frequency.

From the reads, TCRdb called clonotypes with MiXCR, one entry per CDR3 protein. Of about 320,000 distinct CDR3 sequences in the sample, 9.5% were seen once. The source material was PBMCs. This TCR derives from a human donor in good health (CMV status not recorded). Some clones in this sample may be carry-over from other donors' samples. The chain recombines TRBV20-1 with TRBJ2-1, with 10 bases that match TRBD2. CDR3 region: CSATTSGALRSYNEQFF. The CDR3 region has the DNA TGCAGTGCTACTACTAGCGGGGCCCTGAGGTCCTACAATGAGCAGTTCTTC.